The 27 T cell receptor beta chains below all came from one sample that was sequenced in a study of T cell responses to AZD1222 COVID-19 vaccine. Using immunoSEQ multiplex PCR, the repertoire was profiled, and TCRdb retains in-frame clones only, with some absent. The sample holds over 130,000 clones, around nine tenths seen once. The material was peripheral blood, obtained on day 0 of AZD1222 vaccination. These receptors were obtained from an adult in good health.

The chain links TRBV6-4 to TRBJ1-1, with 7 bases aligning to TRBD1. Germline lookup yields CDR1 MRHNA and CDR2 SNTAGT. This CDR3 contains 12 residues. V dropped 6 bases and J dropped 4; count of bases not matched to a gene: 2. The CDR3 region is CASRGQRTEAFF. The CDR3 DNA is TGTGCCAGCAGGGGACAGCGCACTGAAGCTTTCTTT.

J is TRBJ2-5 and V is TRBV5-1; D is undetermined. With 6 bases removed from V and 1 base from J, the gap between germline ends came to 16 bases. Germline CDR1 SGHRS, CDR2 YFSETQ. The CDR3 is made up of 15 amino acids. CDR3 sequence (DNA): TGCGCCAGCAAGGGTCGGCCCTCAGGCCAAGAGACCCAGTACTTC. Residues: CASKGRPSGQETQYF.

The J gene is TRBJ1-2, the V gene TRBV2; no reliable D call. Trimming removed 2 bases from V and 13 bases from J, with 11 bases in between. The V gene's germline CDR1 is SNHLY and CDR2 FYNNEI. This CDR3 has 11 residues. The CDR3 here is CASSELGRGTF. CDR3 DNA: TGTGCCAGCAGTGAACTAGGACGGGGCACCTTC. The full variable domain, in which reference TRBV2 and TRBJ1-2 provide the parts outside the CDR3, is EPEVTQTPSHQVTQMGQEVILRCVPISNHLYFYWYRQILGQKVEFLVSFYNNEISEKSEIFDDQFSVERPDGSNFTLKIRSTKLEDSAMYFCASSELGRGTFGSGTRLTVV.

This rearrangement joins TRBV2 to TRBJ1-2; D remains ambiguous. Germline CDR1 reads SNHLY; CDR2 reads FYNNEI. Trimming took off 6 bases at V and 5 bases at J, with 16 bases between the two ends. The CDR3 has 14 residues. The CDR3 loop is CASRSQTTRYGYTF. The CDR3, as DNA: TGTGCCAGCAGGTCACAGACAACGAGGTATGGCTACACCTTC.

V gene TRBV27 combines with J gene TRBJ1-5; a weak D match, TRBD1 (5 bases). V was trimmed by 1 base and J by 5 bases, leaving 12 bases between them. This CDR3 comprises 15 residues. Germline CDR1 and CDR2: MNHEY and SMNVEV (reference sequence). The DNA for the CDR3 is TGTGCCAGCAGTTTATTGCCCGGGGGGTATCAGCCCCAGCATTTT. Amino acids: CASSLLPGGYQPQHF.

This clone came up once. The chain carries TRBV25-1 and TRBJ1-4, with 8 bases matching TRBD1. Germline assignment: CDR1 MGHDK and CDR2 SYGVNS. The CDR3 is 14 amino acids. V was pared by 4 bases and J by 7 bases, with 5 bases of the junction left unmatched. The CDR3 reads CASSGQGRAEKLFF. The CDR3 DNA reads TGTGCCAGCAGTGGACAGGGGAGGGCTGAAAAACTGTTTTTT.

The V and J genes are TRBV30 and TRBJ2-4, with TRBD1 as a possible D gene (5 bases). CDR3 length: 14 amino acids. Germline CDR1 GTSNPN, CDR2 SVGIG (reference sequence). V lost 1 base and J lost 1, with 8 bases in between. Here the CDR3 reads CAWSEGSAKNIQYF. In DNA, the CDR3 is TGTGCCTGGAGTGAGGGGTCCGCCAAAAACATTCAGTACTTC. The full variable domain, rest sourced from reference TRBV30 and TRBJ2-4, is SQTIHQWPATLVQPVGSPLSLECTVEGTSNPNLYWYRQAAGRGLQLLFYSVGIGQISSEVPQNLSASRPQDRQFILSSKKLLLSDSGFYLCAWSEGSAKNIQYFGAGTRLSVL.

A single count supports this clone. The chain recombines TRBV6-5 with TRBJ1-2; D not certain. Germline lookup yields CDR1 MNHEY and CDR2 SVGAGI. Trimming pared 8 bases from V and 4 bases from J, leaving 11 bases between. This CDR3 has 12 amino acids. The CDR3 is CASGKIFYGYTF. The CDR3 DNA follows: TGTGCCAGCGGCAAGATTTTCTATGGCTACACCTTC.

CDR3 nucleotide sequence: TGTGCCAGCTCACCCGCAGCTCGGAATCAGCCCCAGCATTTT. Translated, it gives CASSPAARNQPQHF. V is TRBV18 and J is TRBJ1-5; D is unclear. The V gene lost 3 bases and the J gene lost 4 bases, with 10 bases spanning the gap. CDR1 and CDR2 (germline): KGHSH, LQKENI. This CDR3 is 14 amino acids long.

The chain couples TRBV7-2 to TRBJ1-4; D is undetermined. The CDR3 totals 16 residues. CDR1 is SGHTA and CDR2 is FQGNSA in the germline V gene. V dropped 5 bases and J dropped 1 base, with 14 bases sitting between them. This CDR3 is CASSPSRTGTNEKLFF. The CDR3 bases are TGTGCCAGCAGCCCCTCTAGGACCGGAACTAATGAAAAACTGTTTTTT.

This clone was detected once. The V call is TRBV4-1, the J call TRBJ1-4; the D gene is possibly TRBD1 (6 bases). Germline CDR1 and CDR2: MGHRA and YSYEKL. This CDR3 comprises 15 residues. Trimming shortened V by 4 bases and J by 7 bases, and 16 bases separated the two germline ends. CDR3 sequence reads: CASSPGDPQGEKLFF. The CDR3 DNA reads TGCGCCAGCAGCCCGGGGGACCCACAGGGTGAAAAACTGTTTTTT.

The chain couples TRBV14 to TRBJ2-3; a weak D match, TRBD2 (6 bases). The CDR3 has 15 amino acids. Germline-derived CDR1 and CDR2 are SGHDN and FVKESK. V lost 0 bases and J lost 6, with 13 bases in between. CDR3: CASSQERRGVDTQYF. The CDR3 nucleotides read TGTGCCAGCAGCCAAGAGCGGCGGGGAGTGGATACGCAGTATTTT.

V gene TRBV6-2 or TRBV6-3 combines with J gene TRBJ2-7; TRBD2 aligns across 10 bases. Germline V gives CDR1 MNHEY, CDR2 SVGEGT. The trim removed 0 bases at V and 4 bases at J, leaving 6 bases unmatched. The CDR3 has 16 residues. The CDR3, as DNA: TGTGCCAGCAGTTACTCGTCTAGCGGGAGTTTGTACGAGCAGTACTTC. Translation: CASSYSSSGSLYEQYF.

The V gene is TRBV2, the J gene TRBJ1-4; D gene ambiguous. The ends were cut back, 4 bases at V and 4 bases at J, with 16 bases in the middle. CDR1 SNHLY and CDR2 FYNNEI come from the germline V gene. The CDR3 runs 16 residues. DNA for the CDR3: TGTGCCAGCAGTGGGCCTTCGGGGTCAGTTAATGAAAAACTGTTTTTT. This encodes CASSGPSGSVNEKLFF.

The rearrangement links TRBV30 to TRBJ1-2, with TRBD1 identical over 7 bases. The V and J ends lost 1 base and 3 bases, in that order; junction bases with no gene match: 5. Per the germline V gene, CDR1 is GTSNPN and CDR2 is SVGIG (reference sequence). This CDR3 comprises 14 residues. The CDR3 DNA reads TGTGCCTGGAGTGGACCAGGGGGTCACTATGGCTACACCTTC. Protein sequence: CAWSGPGGHYGYTF.

In its sample, this clone was seen a few times. The chain links TRBV10-3 to TRBJ2-7, with TRBD1 identical over 9 bases. Germline V CDR1 and CDR2: ENHRY, SYGVKD. The CDR3 runs 15 residues. Trimming at V came to 3 bases and at J to 5 bases, leaving 8 bases not matched to a gene. The CDR3 DNA sequence: TGTGCCATCAGTGATACCGGGACAGGGAAGGACGAGCAGTACTTC. Translation gives CAISDTGTGKDEQYF.

The table lists this clone with a few counts. The gene calls are TRBV10-2 and TRBJ2-2; 11 bases are shared with TRBD1. The V and J ends lost 6 bases and 7 bases, in that order; junction bases with no gene match: 4. This CDR3 has 14 residues. CDR1 WSHSY and CDR2 SAAADI come from the germline V gene. The CDR3 coding sequence is TGCGCCAGCAGGAGGGACAGGGGGGTCGGGGAGCTGTTTTTT. It is translated as CASRRDRGVGELFF.

The gene calls are TRBV30 and TRBJ1-2, with D perhaps TRBD1 (6 bases). Germline V gives CDR1 GTSNPN, CDR2 SVGIG (reference sequence). The CDR3 spans 16 residues. The V gene lost 4 bases and the J gene lost 2 bases, with 20 bases spanning the gap. The CDR3 DNA sequence: TGTGCCTGGACAGGGGCTGGCAGGCGATCGAACTATGGCTACACCTTC. It yields the protein CAWTGAGRRSNYGYTF.

V is TRBV20-1 and J is TRBJ1-2; D remains ambiguous. Trimming took off 3 bases at V and 1 base at J, with 9 bases between the two ends. This CDR3 contains 13 residues. The V gene's germline CDR1 is DFQATT and CDR2 SNEGSKA (reference sequence). CDR3 bases: TGCAGTGCTAGTGAGGGATTTAACTATGGCTACACCTTC. Translated: CSASEGFNYGYTF.

This chain joins TRBV5-6 and TRBJ1-1, with unresolved D. The CDR3 is made up of 14 amino acids. Germline V lookup: CDR1 SGHDT, CDR2 YYEEEE. Trimming removed 0 bases at V and 2 bases at J, with 8 bases between. As DNA, the CDR3 is TGTGCCAGCAGCTTGGTCGGGTTAAACACTGAAGCTTTCTTT. It translates to CASSLVGLNTEAFF.

The gene calls are TRBV15 and TRBJ2-5, with D unresolved. The V and J ends lost 0 bases and 5 bases respectively, with 7 bases between them. In germline, CDR1 is LNHNV, CDR2 YYDKDF (reference sequence). The CDR3 runs 13 residues. The CDR3 loop is CATSREIGETQYF. The CDR3 region has the DNA TGTGCCACCAGCAGAGAGATTGGGGAGACCCAGTACTTC.

The chain employs TRBV11-2 and TRBJ2-4; 7 nucleotides align to TRBD2. V lost 3 bases to trimming and J lost 8 bases; unmatched junction nucleotides: 4. Looked up from germline, CDR1 is SGHAT and CDR2 is FQNNGV. The CDR3 sequence is 13 residues long. DNA of the CDR3: TGTGCCAGCAGCTTCGAGCGGGGCTACATTCAGTACTTC. It specifies CASSFERGYIQYF.

The CDR3 nucleotides are TGTGCCAGCAGCCTACCACAGGGTTCGAACTATGGCTACACCTTC. It is translated as CASSLPQGSNYGYTF. The chain carries TRBV5-6 and TRBJ1-2, with a weak D call TRBD1 (6 bases). Germline CDR1 is SGHDT and CDR2 is YYEEEE. Trimming cost V 4 bases and J 2 bases, with 15 bases left between them. CDR3 length equals 15 residues.

V and J are TRBV5-1 and TRBJ1-2; possible D gene TRBD1, 5 bases. Trimming left V 4 bases short and J 5 bases short, with 15 bases between. Germline CDR1 SGHRS, CDR2 YFSETQ. The CDR3 contains 14 residues. CDR3 amino acids: CASSPSGDLYGYTF. In nucleotides, the CDR3 is TGCGCCAGCAGCCCGTCCGGGGACCTTTATGGCTACACCTTC.

The rearrangement uses TRBV28 and TRBJ1-5; tentatively, D is TRBD1 (5 bases). The CDR3 has 14 residues. CDR1 is MDHEN, CDR2 SYDVKM, per germline. Trimming stripped 6 bases from V and 6 bases from J, with 15 bases between. CDR3 region: CASSPGGWGQPQHF. CDR3 DNA: TGTGCCAGCAGCCCCGGGGGGTGGGGTCAGCCCCAGCATTTT.

This chain joins TRBV5-5 and TRBJ1-2; D is unclear. Trimming stripped 0 bases from V and 4 bases from J, with 13 bases between. The length of the CDR3 is 15 residues. Germline V lookup: CDR1 SGHKS, CDR2 YYEKEE (reference sequence). CDR3 in amino acids: CASSLGTTSAYGYTF. CDR3 bases: TGTGCCAGCAGCTTGGGGACGACATCCGCCTATGGCTACACCTTC. Full variable domain (rest looked up from reference TRBV5-5 and TRBJ1-2): DAGVTQSPTHLIKTRGQQVTLRCSPISGHKSVSWYQQVLGQGPQFIFQYYEKEERGRGNFPDRFSARQFPNYSSELNVNALLLGDSALYLCASSLGTTSAYGYTFGSGTRLTVV.

This chain links TRBV6-5 with TRBJ1-5, with unresolved D. From germline, CDR1 is MNHEY and CDR2 SVGAGI. The V gene lost 2 bases and the J gene lost 4 bases, with 12 bases spanning the gap. The CDR3 runs 15 residues. The chain's CDR3 is CASSYGPGKNQPQHF. The CDR3 bases are TGTGCCAGCAGTTACGGGCCGGGAAAAAATCAGCCCCAGCATTTT.